This T cell receptor beta chain was recorded in a study of blood T cell repertoires in COVID-19. Produced via immunoSEQ multiplex PCR; TCRdb's table is partial and in-frame only. This sample has about 370,000 clones, with about 90% found just once. Trimming pared 5 bases from V and 8 bases from J, leaving 18 bases between. The CDR3 spans 14 residues. CDR1 is SGHTA, CDR2 FQGNSA, per germline. The sequence was collected from a woman aged 25 to 39 with COVID-19, enrolled during active disease. The sequencing input was peripheral blood. V usage is TRBV7-2 and J usage is TRBJ1-2; D remains unclear. The CDR3 DNA reads TGTGCCAGCAGCCAACCGGTCAACCTTGCCGGCTACACCTTC. Translated: CASSQPVNLAGYTF.